The T cell receptor beta chain described here comes from a study of OX40 agonist ivuxolimab in advanced cancers. The table came from immunoSEQ multiplex PCR; TCRdb's copy has only in-frame clones and leaves some out. The profile shows tens of thousands of clones, approximately 84% of them singletons. With V trimmed by 4 bases and J by 4 bases, 4 bases remained unmatched. Per germline, CDR1 MNHNS and CDR2 SASEGT. CDR3 length equals 15 residues. Sequencing was performed on CD4+ or CD8+ T cells sorted from blood, taken in a trial of the OX40 agonist ivuxolimab. The TCR comes from an adult with an advanced solid tumor such as melanoma, head and neck, liver or kidney cancer. The chain links TRBV6-1 to TRBJ2-3; 11 nucleotides agree with TRBD1. CDR3 DNA: TGTGCCAGCAGTGGGGGGGGACAGGGGGCAGATACGCAGTATTTT. It specifies CASSGGGQGADTQYF.